This record looks at one TCR beta chain sequence and its context. Its specificity is unknown. In the PCR, 60 Vbeta and 13 Jbeta primers were used. Assay used: immunoSEQ multiplex PCR; TCRdb lists only in-frame clones, some missing. The table shows about 270,000 clones, with 80% to 90% occurring only once. All the people who gave samples were healthy bone marrow donors. This specimen belongs to a study of cytomegalovirus exposure and HLA in healthy donors. Study conclusions and caveats: Cytomegalovirus association was assigned to approximately 180 TCR beta chains.

This CDR3 spans 12 amino acids. Trimming left V 7 bases short and J 10 bases short, with 17 bases between. Germline CDR1 and CDR2: SQVTM and ANQGSEA. The sequencing input was PBMCs. This receptor was taken from a middle-aged man in good health and CMV-seropositive. The chain couples TRBV29-1 to TRBJ2-1, with D possibly being TRBD2 (6 bases). This chain's CDR3 is CSGGTAGKEQFF. Here the CDR3 DNA reads TGCAGCGGTGGGACTGCAGGAAAAGAGCAGTTCTTC.